Listed here are 17 T cell receptor beta chains from one sample, sequenced in a study of T cell repertoires in cytomegalovirus infection. Their recognized antigens are unknown. MiXCR, applied by TCRdb to the reads, yields one record per CDR3 protein. The data contain about 570,000 distinct CDR3 sequences, under 45% of them singletons. Sequencing used cultured PBMCs, obtained from culture after CMV antigen stimulation. These receptors originate from a human donor in good health (CMV status not recorded). Some clones in this sample may be carry-over from other donors' samples.

This clonotype came up once. V is TRBV20-1 and J is TRBJ1-1, with D possibly being TRBD1 (6 bases). The V gene's germline CDR1 is DFQATT and CDR2 SNEGSKA (reference sequence). V lost 6 bases, J lost 3 bases, and 17 bases lay in between. CDR3 length equals 14 residues. The DNA for the CDR3 is TGCAGTGCCCAAGGACAGCAAACACACACTGAAGCTTTCTTT. It specifies CSAQGQQTHTEAFF.

Of note for this clonotype: A much larger clonotype is one base distant, so this may be a read error. The rearrangement uses TRBV7-2 and TRBJ1-5; 7 bases align to TRBD1. The CDR3 is 15 residues long. The V gene's germline CDR1 is SGHTA and CDR2 FQGNSA. As DNA, the CDR3 is TGTGCCGGCAGCCAAGGGGGCGTGAGCAATCAGCCCCAGCATTTT. Translation: CAGSQGGVSNQPQHF.

The table lists this clonotype with a few counts. The chain employs TRBV7-9 and TRBJ2-2; 7 bases agree with TRBD1. Trimming cost V 3 bases and J 5 bases; bases outside gene matches: 9. Germline V gene data show CDR1 as SEHNR and CDR2 as FQNEAQ (reference sequence). The CDR3 spans 16 residues. CDR3 region: CASSFDRDGRTGELFF. The CDR3 bases are TGTGCCAGCAGCTTCGACAGGGATGGTAGGACCGGGGAGCTGTTTTTT.

The V and J genes are TRBV6-2 or TRBV6-3 and TRBJ2-7; 12 nucleotides match TRBD2. CDR1 and CDR2 (germline): MNHEY, SVGEGT. CDR3 size: 14 residues. V shed 8 bases, J shed 7 bases, and the junction held 9 bases outside the gene matches. The CDR3 coding sequence is TGTGCCAGCGGACCTAGCGGGGGGGCCCGGGAGCAGTACTTC. It translates to CASGPSGGAREQYF.

V is TRBV20-1 and J is TRBJ2-3, with 7 bases matching TRBD2. Germline lookup yields CDR1 DFQATT and CDR2 SNEGSKA (reference sequence). There are 15 residues in the CDR3. The trim removed 0 bases at V and 1 base at J, leaving 4 bases unmatched. CDR3 residues: CSARDGGGCTDTQYF. CDR3 in DNA: TGCAGTGCTAGAGATGGGGGGGGGTGCACAGATACGCAGTATTTT.

The chain uses TRBV7-2 and TRBJ2-7; the match to TRBD2 covers 9 bases. Germline values: CDR1 SGHTA, CDR2 FQGNSA. V lost 5 bases, J lost 7 bases, and 12 bases stayed unmatched. The CDR3 sequence is 15 residues long. The CDR3 reads CASSGRIAGVGEQYF. The DNA of the CDR3 is TGTGCCAGCAGCGGACGTATAGCGGGAGTGGGTGAGCAGTACTTC. Combining the CDR3 with reference TRBV7-2 and TRBJ2-7 gives the whole variable domain GAGVSQSPSNKVTEKGKDVELRCDPISGHTALYWYRQSLGQGLEFLIYFQGNSAPDKSGLPSDRFSAERTGGSVSTLTIQRTQQEDSAVYLCASSGRIAGVGEQYFGPGTRLTVT.

The DNA for the CDR3 is TGTGCCAGCAGTGAACTCCTACGACTCCCCTCTGGAAACACCATATATTTT. This codes for CASSELLRLPSGNTIYF. The chain employs TRBV7-8 and TRBJ1-3, with D hard to call. Per the germline V gene, CDR1 is SGHVS and CDR2 is FQNEAQ. The CDR3 is 17 amino acids. V was cut by 6 bases and J by 0 bases, with 18 bases left in between.

The rearrangement joins TRBV6-2 or TRBV6-3 to TRBJ2-5; 12 positions agree with TRBD2. The germline gives CDR1 MNHEY, CDR2 SVGEGT. J lost 4 bases, V lost 0 bases, and 15 bases had no gene match. This CDR3 contains 20 residues. The CDR3 bases are TGTGCCAGCAGTTACTCGAATCCACCGACTAGCGGGAGTAGAGGAGAGACCCAGTACTTC. Protein sequence: CASSYSNPPTSGSRGETQYF.

This clonotype was recorded a few times. The rearrangement links TRBV7-8 to TRBJ2-7, with TRBD2 matching 12 bases. Germline CDR1 is SGHVS and CDR2 is FQNEAQ. The CDR3 loop spans 18 amino acids. V dropped 4 bases and J dropped 0; count of bases not matched to a gene: 10. CDR3: CASSSEYTSGGHSYEQYF. The CDR3, as DNA: TGTGCCAGCAGCTCAGAATACACTAGCGGGGGGCACTCCTACGAGCAGTACTTC.

This clonotype was seen a few times. The rearrangement joins TRBV7-2 to TRBJ1-5; 7 positions match TRBD1. This CDR3 comprises 15 residues. CDR1 SGHTA and CDR2 FQGNSA come from the germline V gene. V lost 4 bases and J lost 2; bases outside the gene matches: 5. This CDR3 is CASSSPDRGNQPQHF. Here the CDR3 DNA reads TGTGCCAGCAGCTCGCCCGACAGGGGCAATCAGCCCCAGCATTTT.

The chain joins TRBV6-8 to TRBJ2-7; D unresolved. Germline V gives CDR1 MNHGY, CDR2 SAAAGT. The V end was cut by 5 bases, the J end by 5 bases, with 13 bases between. This CDR3 region has 13 residues. CDR3 amino acids: CASSGTRPNEQYF. As DNA, the CDR3 is TGTGCCAGCAGTGGAACGAGACCCAACGAGCAGTACTTC.

This clonotype has more than one count but fewer than ten. The chain has TRBV7-8 and TRBJ1-5; D remains unclear. Germline lookup yields CDR1 SGHVS and CDR2 FQNEAQ. This CDR3 comprises 14 residues. The V end lost 4 bases, the J end lost 2 bases, and 9 bases lay between the germline ends. DNA of the CDR3: TGTGCCAGCAGCTCTCACACGGGCAATCAGCCCCAGCATTTT. As protein: CASSSHTGNQPQHF.

The chain joins TRBV29-1 to TRBJ1-1; 9 bases agree with TRBD1. Germline CDR1 reads SQVTM; CDR2 reads ANQGSEA. The CDR3 has 13 residues. J was trimmed by 5 bases and V by 5 bases; bases with no gene match: 6. CDR3 sequence: CSVHRGRKTEAFF. For the CDR3, the DNA is TGCAGCGTTCACAGGGGGCGGAAGACTGAAGCTTTCTTT.

The chain employs TRBV7-9 and TRBJ2-5, with D possibly called TRBD1 or TRBD2 (5 bases each). Trimming shortened V by 5 bases and J by 2 bases, and 24 bases separated the two germline ends. There are 18 residues in the CDR3. Germline loops: CDR1 SEHNR, CDR2 FQNEAQ (reference sequence). The DNA for the CDR3 is TGTGCCAGCAGCAACCTTGTCGGGGCCCGGGGAAAACAAGAGACCCAGTACTTC. This translates into CASSNLVGARGKQETQYF.

CDR3 protein: CASSLIWGASGNTIYF. CDR3 nucleotides: TGTGCCAGCAGCTTAATCTGGGGGGCATCTGGAAACACCATATATTTT. The J gene is TRBJ1-3, the V gene TRBV11-2; D possibly corresponds to TRBD1 (6 bases). Trimming pared 2 bases from V and 1 base from J, leaving 12 bases between. CDR1 and CDR2 (germline): SGHAT, FQNNGV. This CDR3 region has 16 residues. Using reference TRBV11-2 and TRBJ1-3 for the parts outside the CDR3, the full variable domain is EAGVAQSPRYKIIEKRQSVAFWCNPISGHATLYWYQQILGQGPKLLIQFQNNGVVDDSQLPKDRFSAERLKGVDSTLKIQPAKLEDSAVYLCASSLIWGASGNTIYFGEGSWLTVV.

The gene calls are TRBV7-9 and TRBJ2-5; 9 bases line up with TRBD1. The germline CDR1 and CDR2 sequences are SEHNR and FQNEAQ (reference sequence). V was pared by 4 bases and J by 4 bases, with 7 bases of the junction left unmatched. This CDR3 is 15 amino acids long. The CDR3 is CASSSATTGGETQYF. Here the CDR3 DNA reads TGTGCCAGCAGCTCAGCAACGACAGGGGGAGAGACCCAGTACTTC.

The chain uses TRBV5-1 and TRBJ1-1; 7 nucleotides agree with TRBD1. Germline CDR1 and CDR2: SGHRS and YFSETQ. V shed 0 bases, J shed 7 bases, and the junction held 6 bases outside the gene matches. The CDR3 contains 14 residues. The CDR3, as DNA: TGCGCCAGCAGCTTGGTGGTGGGGACAGTTGAAGCTTTCTTT. Translated, it gives CASSLVVGTVEAFF.